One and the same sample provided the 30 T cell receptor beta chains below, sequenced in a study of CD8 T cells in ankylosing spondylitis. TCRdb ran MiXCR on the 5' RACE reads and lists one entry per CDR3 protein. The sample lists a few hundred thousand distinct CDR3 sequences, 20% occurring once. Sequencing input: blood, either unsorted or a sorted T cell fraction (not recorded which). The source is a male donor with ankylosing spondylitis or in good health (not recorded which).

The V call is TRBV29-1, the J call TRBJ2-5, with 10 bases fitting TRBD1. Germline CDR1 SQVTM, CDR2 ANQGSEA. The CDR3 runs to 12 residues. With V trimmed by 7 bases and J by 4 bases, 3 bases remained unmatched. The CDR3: CSARDRGETQYF. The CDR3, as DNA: TGCAGCGCCAGGGACAGGGGAGAGACCCAGTACTTC.

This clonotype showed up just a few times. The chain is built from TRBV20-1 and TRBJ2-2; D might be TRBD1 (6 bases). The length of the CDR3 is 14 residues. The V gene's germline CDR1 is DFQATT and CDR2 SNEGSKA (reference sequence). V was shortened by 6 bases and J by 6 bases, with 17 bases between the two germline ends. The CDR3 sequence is CSAAGTIFSGELFF. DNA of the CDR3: TGCAGTGCCGCCGGGACAATTTTCTCCGGGGAGCTGTTTTTT.

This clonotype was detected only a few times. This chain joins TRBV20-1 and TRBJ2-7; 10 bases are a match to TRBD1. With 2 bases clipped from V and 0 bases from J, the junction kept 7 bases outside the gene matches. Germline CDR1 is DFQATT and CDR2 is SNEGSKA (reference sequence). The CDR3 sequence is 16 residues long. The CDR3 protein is CSARRDRGSGSYEQYV. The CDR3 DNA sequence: TGCAGTGCTAGAAGGGACAGGGGATCGGGCTCCTACGAGCAGTACGTC.

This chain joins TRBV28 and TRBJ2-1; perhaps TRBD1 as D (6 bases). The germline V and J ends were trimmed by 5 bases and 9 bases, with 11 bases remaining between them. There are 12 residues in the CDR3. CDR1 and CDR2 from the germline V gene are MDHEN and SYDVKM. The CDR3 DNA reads TGTGCCAGCAGTCCGCAGGGGACTGAGCAGTTCTTC. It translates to CASSPQGTEQFF.

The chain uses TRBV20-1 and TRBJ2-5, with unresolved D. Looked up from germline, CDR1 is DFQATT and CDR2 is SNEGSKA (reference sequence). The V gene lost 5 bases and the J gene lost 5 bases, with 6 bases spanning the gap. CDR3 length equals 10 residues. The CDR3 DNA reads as TGCAGTGCTGAGATGGAGACCCAGTACTTC. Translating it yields CSAEMETQYF.

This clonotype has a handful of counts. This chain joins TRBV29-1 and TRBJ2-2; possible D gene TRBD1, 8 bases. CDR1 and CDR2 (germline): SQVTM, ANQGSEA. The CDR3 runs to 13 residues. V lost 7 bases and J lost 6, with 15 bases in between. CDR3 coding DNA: TGCAGCGCTGCAACAGGGGGGGCCGGGGAGCTGTTTTTT. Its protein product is CSAATGGAGELFF.

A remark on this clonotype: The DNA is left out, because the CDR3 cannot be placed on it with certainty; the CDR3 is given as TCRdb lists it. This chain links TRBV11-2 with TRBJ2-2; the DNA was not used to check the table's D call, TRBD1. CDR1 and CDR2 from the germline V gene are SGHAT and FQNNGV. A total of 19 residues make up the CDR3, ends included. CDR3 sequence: CASSLDRPRTGKVPGSCFF.

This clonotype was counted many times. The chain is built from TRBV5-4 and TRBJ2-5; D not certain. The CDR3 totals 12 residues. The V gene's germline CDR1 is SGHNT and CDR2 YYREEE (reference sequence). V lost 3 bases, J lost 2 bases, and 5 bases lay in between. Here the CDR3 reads CASSSLQETQYF. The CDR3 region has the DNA TGTGCCAGCAGCTCACTACAAGAGACCCAGTACTTC.

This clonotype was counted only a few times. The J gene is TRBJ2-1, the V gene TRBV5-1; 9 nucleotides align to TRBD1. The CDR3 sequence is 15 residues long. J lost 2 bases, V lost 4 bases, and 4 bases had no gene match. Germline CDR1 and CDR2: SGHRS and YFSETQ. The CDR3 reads CASSTGQGPYNEQFF. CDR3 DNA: TGCGCCAGCAGCACGGGACAGGGACCCTACAATGAGCAGTTCTTC.

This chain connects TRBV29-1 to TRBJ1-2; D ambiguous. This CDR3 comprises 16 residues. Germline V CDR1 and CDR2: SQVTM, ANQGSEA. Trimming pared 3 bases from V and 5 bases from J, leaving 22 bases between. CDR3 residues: CSVEAQIGPLGYGYTF. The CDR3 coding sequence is TGCAGCGTTGAGGCCCAAATTGGGCCGTTGGGTTATGGCTACACCTTC.

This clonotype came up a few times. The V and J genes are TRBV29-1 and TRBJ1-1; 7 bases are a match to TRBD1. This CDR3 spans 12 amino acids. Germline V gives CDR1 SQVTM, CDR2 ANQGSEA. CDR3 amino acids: CLPDRSDTEAFF. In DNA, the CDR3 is TGCCTACCGGACAGGTCGGACACTGAAGCTTTCTTT.

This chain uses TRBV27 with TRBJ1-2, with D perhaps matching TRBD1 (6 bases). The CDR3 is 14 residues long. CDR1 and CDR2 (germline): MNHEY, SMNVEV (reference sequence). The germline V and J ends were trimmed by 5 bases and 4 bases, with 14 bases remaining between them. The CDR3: CASSPHGGGYGYTF. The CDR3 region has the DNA TGTGCCAGCAGTCCCCACGGGGGCGGCTATGGCTACACCTTC.

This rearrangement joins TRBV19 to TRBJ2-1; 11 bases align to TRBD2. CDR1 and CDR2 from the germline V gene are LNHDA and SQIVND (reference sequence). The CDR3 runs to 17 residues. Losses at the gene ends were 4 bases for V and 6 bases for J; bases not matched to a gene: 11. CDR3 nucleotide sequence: TGTGCCAGTAGTACGGGGATGGGACTAGCGGAAATCAATGAGCAGTTCTTC. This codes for CASSTGMGLAEINEQFF.

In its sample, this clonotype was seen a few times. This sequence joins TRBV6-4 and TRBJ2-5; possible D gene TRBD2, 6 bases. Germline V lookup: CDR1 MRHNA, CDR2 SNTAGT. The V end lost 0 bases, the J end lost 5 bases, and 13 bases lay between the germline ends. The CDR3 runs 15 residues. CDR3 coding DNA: TGTGCCAGCAGTGACTCGCCCCGGGAGTTGGAGACCCAGTACTTC. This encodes CASSDSPRELETQYF.

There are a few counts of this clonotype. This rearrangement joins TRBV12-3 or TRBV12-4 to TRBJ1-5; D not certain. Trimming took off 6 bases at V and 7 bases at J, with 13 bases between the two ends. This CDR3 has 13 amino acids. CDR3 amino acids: CASSLHTTQPQHF. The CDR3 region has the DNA TGTGCCAGCAGCCTACACACTACCCAGCCCCAGCATTTT.

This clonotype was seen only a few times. CDR3 amino acids: CASSSLGGELFF. The DNA for the CDR3 is TGTGCCAGCAGCTCCCTCGGCGGGGAGCTGTTTTTT. The chain uses TRBV11-2 and TRBJ2-2; no reliable D call. This CDR3 region has 12 residues. V was pared by 4 bases and J by 7 bases, with 7 bases between. CDR1 SGHAT and CDR2 FQNNGV come from the germline V gene. The whole variable domain, filled in from reference TRBV11-2 and TRBJ2-2, reads EAGVAQSPRYKIIEKRQSVAFWCNPISGHATLYWYQQILGQGPKLLIQFQNNGVVDDSQLPKDRFSAERLKGVDSTLKIQPAKLEDSAVYLCASSSLGGELFFGEGSRLTVL.

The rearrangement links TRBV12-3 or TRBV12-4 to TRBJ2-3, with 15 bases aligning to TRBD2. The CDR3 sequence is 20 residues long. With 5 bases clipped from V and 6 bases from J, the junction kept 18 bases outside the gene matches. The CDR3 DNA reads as TGTGCCAGCAGTCGAAGGGGACAGGGAGGACTAGCGGGGGGGCGTGATACGCAGTATTTT. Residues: CASSRRGQGGLAGGRDTQYF.

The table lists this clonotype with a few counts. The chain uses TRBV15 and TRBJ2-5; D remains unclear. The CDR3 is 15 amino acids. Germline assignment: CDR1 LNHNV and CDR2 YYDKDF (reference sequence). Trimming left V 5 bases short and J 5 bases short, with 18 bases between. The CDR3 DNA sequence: TGTGCCACCAGCCCTCGCAATGGGGTCAGGGAGACCCAGTACTTC. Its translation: CATSPRNGVRETQYF.

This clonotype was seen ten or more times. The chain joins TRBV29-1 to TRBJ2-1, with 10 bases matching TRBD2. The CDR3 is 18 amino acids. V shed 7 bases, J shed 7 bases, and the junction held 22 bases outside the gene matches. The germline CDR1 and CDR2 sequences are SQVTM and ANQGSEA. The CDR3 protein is CSAVGSGGAQASVNEQFF. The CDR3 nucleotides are TGCAGCGCCGTGGGGAGCGGGGGGGCCCAGGCTTCTGTTAATGAGCAGTTCTTC.

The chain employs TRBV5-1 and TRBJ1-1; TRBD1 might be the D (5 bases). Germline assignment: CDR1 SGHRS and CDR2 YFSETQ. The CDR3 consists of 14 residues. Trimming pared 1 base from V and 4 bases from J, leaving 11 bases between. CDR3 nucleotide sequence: TGCGCCAGCAGCTTGCAGGACACGGCCACTGAAGCTTTCTTT. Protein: CASSLQDTATEAFF.

The CDR3 reads CASRTARQETQYF. The CDR3 nucleotides are TGCGCCAGCAGGACAGCCCGCCAAGAGACCCAGTACTTC. V is TRBV5-1 and J is TRBJ2-5; TRBD1 might be the D (5 bases). This CDR3 is built from 13 residues. The V end lost 5 bases, the J end lost 1 base, and 9 bases lay between the germline ends. Germline V CDR1 and CDR2: SGHRS, YFSETQ. The variable domain in full, with the rest retrieved from reference TRBV5-1 and TRBJ2-5, is KAGVTQTPRYLIKTRGQQVTLSCSPISGHRSVSWYQQTPGQGLQFLFEYFSETQRNKGNFPGRFSGRQFSNSRSEMNVSTLELGDSALYLCASRTARQETQYFGPGTRLLVL.

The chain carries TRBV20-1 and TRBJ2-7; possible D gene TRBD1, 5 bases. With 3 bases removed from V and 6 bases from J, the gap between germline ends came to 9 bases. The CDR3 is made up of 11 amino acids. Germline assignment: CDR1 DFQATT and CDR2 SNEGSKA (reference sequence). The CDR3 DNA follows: TGCAGTGCTAGGTTTAGGGGCGAGCAGTACGTC. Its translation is CSARFRGEQYV.

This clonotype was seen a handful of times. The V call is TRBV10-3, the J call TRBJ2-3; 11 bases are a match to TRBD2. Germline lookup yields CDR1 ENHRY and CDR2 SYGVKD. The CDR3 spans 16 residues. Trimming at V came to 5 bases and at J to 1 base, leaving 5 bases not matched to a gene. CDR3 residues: CAISNSGRAGTDTQYF. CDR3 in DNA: TGTGCCATCAGTAATAGCGGGAGGGCCGGCACAGATACGCAGTATTTT.

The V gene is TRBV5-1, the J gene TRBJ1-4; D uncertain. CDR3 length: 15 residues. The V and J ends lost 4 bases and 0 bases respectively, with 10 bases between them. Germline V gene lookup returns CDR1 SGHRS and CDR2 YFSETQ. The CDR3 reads CASSGQAATNEKLFF. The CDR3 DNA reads TGCGCCAGCAGCGGGCAGGCAGCAACTAATGAAAAACTGTTTTTT.

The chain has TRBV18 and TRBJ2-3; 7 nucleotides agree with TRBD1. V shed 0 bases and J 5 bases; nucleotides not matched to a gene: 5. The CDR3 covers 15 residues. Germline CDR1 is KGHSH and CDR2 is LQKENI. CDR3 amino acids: CASSPPDRVGDTQYF. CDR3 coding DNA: TGTGCCAGCTCACCACCCGACAGGGTGGGAGATACGCAGTATTTT.

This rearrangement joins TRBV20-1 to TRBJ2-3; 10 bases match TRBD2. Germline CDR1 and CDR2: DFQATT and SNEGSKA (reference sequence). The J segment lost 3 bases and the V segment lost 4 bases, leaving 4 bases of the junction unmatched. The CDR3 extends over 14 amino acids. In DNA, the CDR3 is TGCAGTGCTACTGTAGCGGGAGGTACAGATACGCAGTATTTT. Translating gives CSATVAGGTDTQYF.

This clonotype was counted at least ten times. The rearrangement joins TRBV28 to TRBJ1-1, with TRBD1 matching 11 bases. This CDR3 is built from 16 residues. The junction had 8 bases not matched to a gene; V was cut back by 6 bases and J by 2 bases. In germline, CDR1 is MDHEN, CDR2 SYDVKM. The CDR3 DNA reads TGTGCCAGCAGCACACCGGGACAGGGGGGAAACACTGAAGCTTTCTTT. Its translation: CASSTPGQGGNTEAFF.

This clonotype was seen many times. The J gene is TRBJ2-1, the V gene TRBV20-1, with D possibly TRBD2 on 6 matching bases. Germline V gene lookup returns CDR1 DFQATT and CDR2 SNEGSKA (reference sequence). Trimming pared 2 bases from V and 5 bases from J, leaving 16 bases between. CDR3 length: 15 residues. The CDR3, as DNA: TGCAGTGCTAGAACCGGGACTTCTTCCCACAATGAGCAGTTCTTC. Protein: CSARTGTSSHNEQFF.

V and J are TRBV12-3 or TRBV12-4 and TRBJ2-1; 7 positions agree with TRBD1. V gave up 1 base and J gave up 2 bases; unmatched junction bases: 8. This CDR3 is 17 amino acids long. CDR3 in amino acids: CASSLVGNRGPYNEQFF. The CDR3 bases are TGTGCCAGCAGTTTAGTAGGGAACAGGGGCCCCTACAATGAGCAGTTCTTC.

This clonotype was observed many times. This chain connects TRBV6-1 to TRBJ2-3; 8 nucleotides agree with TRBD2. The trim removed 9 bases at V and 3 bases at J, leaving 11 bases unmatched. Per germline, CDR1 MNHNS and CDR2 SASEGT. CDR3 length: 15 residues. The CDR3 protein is CASSVVQRGTDTQYF. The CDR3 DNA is TGTGCCAGTTCTGTCGTTCAGCGGGGGACAGATACGCAGTATTTT.